This TCR beta chain was sequenced in a study of blood T cell repertoires in COVID-19. Study summary: COVID-19 samples from acute and convalescent phases originated in the United States, Italy and Spain. Nucleic acid was either cDNA or gDNA, and it came from T cells, B-cell-depleted T cells, or PBMCs.

Authors' processing steps: Estimation of nucleated cell counts relied on the amplification of reference gene primers. Generated by immunoSEQ multiplex PCR, the TCRdb table keeps only in-frame clones and is missing some. From that table come the V and J calls and clone size; the DNA was used to work out D and trimming. The sample contains some 66,000 clones, 91% of which appear only once. The CDR3 extends over 15 amino acids. After removal of 0 bases from V and 2 bases from J, the junction contained 3 bases not matched to a gene. Germline assignment: CDR1 SGHTA and CDR2 FQGNSA. This clone came up once.

Sequences were obtained from peripheral blood. The chain links TRBV7-2 to TRBJ2-5, with 7 bases lining up with TRBD2. This clonotype originated in a human donor in a cohort sampled during active COVID-19. The CDR3 spells CASSLAGREQETQYF. The CDR3 nucleotides read TGTGCCAGCAGCTTAGCTGGGAGGGAGCAAGAGACCCAGTACTTC.